This is a list of T cell receptor beta chains from one sample in a study of blood T cells in healthy people across ages. One entry per CDR3 protein results from TCRdb running MiXCR on the 5' RACE reads. The sample holds under 2,000,000 distinct CDR3 sequences, approximately 50% seen once. The sequenced sample was blood. Every receptor here comes from a woman aged 35 to 49 in good health. Each CDR3 is given with its conserved first and last residue. The order of the fields is V gene, clone size, J gene, CDR3 protein. Some rows mark clone size as missing; the rest say once, few, many or name a class of expanded clone.

TRBV6-2/TRBV6-3	.	TRBJ2-7	CASGDQDVAYEQYF
TRBV4-3	few	TRBJ2-3	CASSHGGATDTQYF
TRBV29-1	.	TRBJ2-3	CSVPPLGRGRADTQYF
TRBV12-3/TRBV12-4	.	TRBJ2-3	CASSLIGLAGETDTQYF
TRBV5-1	.	TRBJ2-6	CASSSIGVSGANVLTF
TRBV11-2	few	.	CASSLDSGREYEQYF
TRBV9	.	TRBJ2-1	CASGGEEPSYNEQFF
TRBV29-1	.	TRBJ2-3	CSVDSLGSTDTQYF
TRBV28	.	TRBJ1-1	CASSSPPGQGTEAFF
TRBV18	.	TRBJ2-1	CASSPGTGGPPNEQFF
TRBV5-5	.	TRBJ2-1	CASSSRLAGPWDEQFF
TRBV7-9	once	TRBJ2-3	CASTYRTKVLSTDTQYF
TRBV5-1	few	TRBJ2-7	CASSSIPYEQYF
TRBV28	.	TRBJ1-2	CASKLPGQGIWGYTF
TRBV15	once	TRBJ2-5	CATRTIRSEAETQYF
TRBV12-3/TRBV12-4	.	TRBJ1-2	CASSIITGPESYGYTF